The text below deals with one T cell receptor (beta chain). The antigen is unknown. MiXCR, applied by TCRdb to the 5' RACE reads, yields one record per CDR3 protein. The table includes a few hundred thousand distinct CDR3 sequences, roughly 13% detected once. These data come from a study of identical twins. Study-wide results and caveats: Not following the same donors, the study drew its conclusions from cross-sectional statistical analysis. Reduced insertions were recorded for abundant cord blood beta clonotypes, with no such pattern in memory repertoires.

This CDR3 is 18 amino acids long. V shed 7 bases and J 4 bases; nucleotides not matched to a gene: 14. Germline loops: CDR1 SGHDT, CDR2 YYEEEE. Every sampled donor was Caucasian and healthy. The sample also formed part of further work on yellow fever vaccine responses in identical twins.

Sequencing used memory (CD45RO+) T cells sorted from blood. V gene TRBV5-6 combines with J gene TRBJ2-3; TRBD2 agrees at 14 bases. The clonotype was recovered from a woman aged 18 to 35 in good health. The CDR3 DNA follows: TGTGCCAGCGGCTCCGGACTAGCGGGAGGTGGATGGGCAGATACGCAGTATTTT. Translating it yields CASGSGLAGGGWADTQYF.